This T cell receptor beta chain was documented in a study of cytomegalovirus exposure and HLA in healthy donors. At the level of the study: The early release's HLA-typed donors yielded approximately 85 million unique TCRs. General study findings and limits: Later analysis found that TCR beta chains associated with HLA were more clonally expanded than other, equally common chains.

After removal of 4 bases from V and 7 bases from J, the junction contained 8 bases not matched to a gene. Germline lookup yields CDR1 LNHDA and CDR2 SQIVND (reference sequence). This CDR3 has 16 amino acids. Note on this clone: Its specificity is unknown.

The PCR employed 60 Vbeta primers together with 13 Jbeta primers. Assay: immunoSEQ multiplex PCR; the TCRdb copy retains only in-frame clones and omits some. Altogether about 90,000 clones are present, around 80% being singletons, with the ten largest covering approximately 2.6%. Input material: PBMCs. The chain is built from TRBV19 and TRBJ2-5, with TRBD2 matching 14 bases. This TCR was sampled from a man younger than 45 in good health and CMV-seronegative. CDR3 nucleotide sequence: TGTGCCAGTAGTAAGACTAGCGGGGGGGCTAGTATGACCCAGTACTTC. Translation: CASSKTSGGASMTQYF.